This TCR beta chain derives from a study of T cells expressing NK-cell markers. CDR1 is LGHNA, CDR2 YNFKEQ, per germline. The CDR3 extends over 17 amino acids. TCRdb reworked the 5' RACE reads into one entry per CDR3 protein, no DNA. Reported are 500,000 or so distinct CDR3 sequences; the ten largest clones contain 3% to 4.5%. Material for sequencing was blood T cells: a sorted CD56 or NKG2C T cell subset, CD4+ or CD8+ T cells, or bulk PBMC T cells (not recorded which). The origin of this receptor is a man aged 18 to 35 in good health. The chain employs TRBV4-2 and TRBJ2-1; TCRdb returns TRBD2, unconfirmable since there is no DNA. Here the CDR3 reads CASSQEGTSGTYNEQFF.